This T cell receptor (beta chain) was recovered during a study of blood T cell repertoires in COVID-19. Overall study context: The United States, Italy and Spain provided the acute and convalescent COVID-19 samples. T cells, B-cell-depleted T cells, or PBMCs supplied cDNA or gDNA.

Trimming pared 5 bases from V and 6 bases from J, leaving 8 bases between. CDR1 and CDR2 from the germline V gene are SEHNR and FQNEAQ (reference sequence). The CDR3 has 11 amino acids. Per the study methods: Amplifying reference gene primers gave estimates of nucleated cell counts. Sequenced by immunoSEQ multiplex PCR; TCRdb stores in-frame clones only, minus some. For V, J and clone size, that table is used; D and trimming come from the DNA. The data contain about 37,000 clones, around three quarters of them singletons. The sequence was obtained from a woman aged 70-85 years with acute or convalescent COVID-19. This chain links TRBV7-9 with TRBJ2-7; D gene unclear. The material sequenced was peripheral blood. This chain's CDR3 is CASSRSGEQYF. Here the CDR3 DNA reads TGTGCCAGCAGCCGGAGTGGCGAGCAGTACTTC.